This TCR beta chain was sequenced for a study of blood T cell repertoires in COVID-19. Turning to the study itself: Both acute and convalescent COVID-19 samples were obtained from the United States, Italy and Spain.

Trimming stripped 1 base from V and 3 bases from J, with 12 bases between. CDR3 length: 15 amino acids. Germline V gene data show CDR1 as LNHDA and CDR2 as SQIVND (reference sequence). Generated by immunoSEQ multiplex PCR, the TCRdb table keeps only in-frame clones and is missing some. The data show around 200,000 clones, with 70% to 90% seen just once and 2.7% held by the top ten. The TCR comes from a man aged 40-55 years with active or convalescent COVID-19. The source material was peripheral blood. The chain has TRBV19 and TRBJ1-2; D is unresolved. The CDR3 nucleotides are TGTGCCAGTAGTATAGTGGAGAGCCCGGACTATGGCTACACCTTC. Protein product: CASSIVESPDYGYTF.